This TCR beta chain was observed in a study of cytomegalovirus exposure and HLA in healthy donors. Regarding this clone: Its antigen is not identified.

Study-wide results and caveats: Relative to the approximately 700-donor mean, N-insertions were reportedly fewer in an Asian-associated ancestry cluster in a later analysis. According to the study, around 160 TCR beta chains were cytomegalovirus-associated.

The primer mix had 60 Vbeta and 13 Jbeta primers. TCRdb's copy holds only in-frame clones and misses some; the assay was immunoSEQ multiplex PCR. The sample comprises 70,000 to 90,000 clones, 60% to 75% of which are singletons, and 20% to 25% rests with the top ten. The receptor's source is a man between 35 and 55 years old in good health and CMV-seropositive. The sequenced material came from PBMCs.

This CDR3 is CACGLGTALFYEQYF. CDR3 nucleotide sequence: TGTGCCTGTGGACTTGGGACAGCTCTTTTCTACGAGCAGTACTTC. The chain recombines TRBV30 with TRBJ2-7; 7 nucleotides match TRBD1. CDR3 length: 15 residues. In germline, CDR1 is GTSNPN, CDR2 SVGIG (reference sequence). The trim removed 6 bases at V and 3 bases at J, leaving 14 bases unmatched.